The TCR beta chain described here comes from a study of blood T cell repertoires in COVID-19 (dated by TCRdb to 2020 to 2021). Notes on the research overall: The collaborator samples originated in the United States, Italy and Spain and spanned the acute and convalescent phases of COVID-19. The prospective study material was composed of cDNA or gDNA derived from T cells, B-cell-depleted T cells, or PBMCs. Deeply sampled blood TCRbeta repertoires from subjects exposed to, actively infected with, or recovered from COVID-19 were included in the dataset. The repertoires were released in a freely available public database meant as a resource for research on the immune response to SARS-CoV-2. Samples were obtained from the ongoing ImmuneRACE study (first 160 participants) and from some 1,300 subjects provided by 6 global collaborators. Nearly every sample came with metadata listing a de-identified subject ID, COVID-19 status, age in years and sex. Where HLA class I and class II types were available, the types were taken from metadata supplied by the sample provider, not from assay-based typing.

Per the germline V gene, SGHNT is the CDR1 and YENEEA is the CDR2. V is pruned by 5 bases and J by 4 bases, leaving 7 bases of the junction without a gene match. The CDR3 runs 15 residues from the cysteine to the phenylalanine. Only the CDR3 region is kept as DNA, spanning 45 bases read in frame from base 1. Each collaborating institution followed its own protocols to collect whole blood in K2EDTA tubes. Collaborator samples were shipped for TCRbeta analysis as frozen whole blood, isolated PBMCs, or DNA extracted from either sample type. Points on this clone: The antigen it recognizes is unknown. No much larger clone is present one base from it, and per-base qualities are unavailable.

TCRbeta CDR3 regions were amplified from genomic DNA using the immunoSEQ Assay, a bias-controlled multiplex PCR. Concerning the study's data processing: Within the assay, amplification of reference gene primers was used to estimate how many nucleated cells each sample contained. Sequence reads were collapsed and filtered to measure the absolute abundance of every unique TCRbeta CDR3 rearrangement. For each sample, productive Simpson clonality was calculated by taking the square root of Simpson's diversity index across productive rearrangements. TCRdb retrieved this table from immuneACCESS and kept in-frame rearrangements only. Not all clones are present; in checked studies, unresolved V genes account for under half, and no reason is known for the remainder. The V and J calls and the clone size are those of that table, but D and trimming were determined from the DNA. Across this sample there are 200,000 to 250,000 clones, with more than 85% seen only once. The top ten clonotypes cover under 9% of the sample.

General conclusions and limits of the study: How much clinical and demographic metadata was included differed by source and by participant, and the metadata was provided uncurated.

The rearrangement joined TRBV11-3 to TRBJ2-1; the central 8 bases match TRBD2. This receptor was obtained from a woman between 65 and 79 years old with active or convalescent COVID-19. The specimen was peripheral blood. The DNA is as follows: TGTGCCAGCAGCCCCAGCGGGGGACAATACAATGAGCAGTTCTTC. This codes for CASSPSGGQYNEQFF.